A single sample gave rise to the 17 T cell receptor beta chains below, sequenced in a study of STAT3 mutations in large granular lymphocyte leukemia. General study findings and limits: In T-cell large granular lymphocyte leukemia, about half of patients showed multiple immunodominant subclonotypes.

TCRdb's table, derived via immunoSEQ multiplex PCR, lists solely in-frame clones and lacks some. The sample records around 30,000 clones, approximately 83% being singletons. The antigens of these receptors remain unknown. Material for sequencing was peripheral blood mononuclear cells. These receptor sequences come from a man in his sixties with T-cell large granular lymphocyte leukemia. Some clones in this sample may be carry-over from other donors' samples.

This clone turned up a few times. The CDR3 region is CASSQDPGANYEQYF. The CDR3 DNA reads TGCGCCAGCAGCCAAGATCCAGGGGCCAACTACGAGCAGTACTTC. The V call is TRBV4-1, the J call TRBJ2-7; a weak D match, TRBD1 (6 bases). This CDR3 has 15 residues. The germline V gene has CDR1 MGHRA and CDR2 YSYEKL. V lost 0 bases to trimming and J lost 3 bases, with 12 bases between them.

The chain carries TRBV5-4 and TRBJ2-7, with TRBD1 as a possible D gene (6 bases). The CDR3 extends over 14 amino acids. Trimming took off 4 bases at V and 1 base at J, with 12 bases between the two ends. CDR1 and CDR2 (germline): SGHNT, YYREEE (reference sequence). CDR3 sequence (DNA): TGTGCCAGCAGCCCGGACAGCCGGTCCTACGAGCAGTACTTC. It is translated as CASSPDSRSYEQYF.

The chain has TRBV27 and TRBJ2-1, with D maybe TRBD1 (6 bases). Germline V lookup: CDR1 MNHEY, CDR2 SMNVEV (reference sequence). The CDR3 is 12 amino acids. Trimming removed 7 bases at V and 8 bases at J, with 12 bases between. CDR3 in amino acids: CASTTGWDEQFF. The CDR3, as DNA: TGTGCCAGCACCACAGGGTGGGATGAGCAGTTCTTC.

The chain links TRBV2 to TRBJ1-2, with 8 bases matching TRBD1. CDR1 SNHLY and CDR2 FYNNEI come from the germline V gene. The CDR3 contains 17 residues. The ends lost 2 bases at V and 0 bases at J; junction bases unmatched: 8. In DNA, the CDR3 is TGTGCCAGCAGTGAACTTGGGCCAGGGGGCACTAACTATGGCTACACCTTC. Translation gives CASSELGPGGTNYGYTF.

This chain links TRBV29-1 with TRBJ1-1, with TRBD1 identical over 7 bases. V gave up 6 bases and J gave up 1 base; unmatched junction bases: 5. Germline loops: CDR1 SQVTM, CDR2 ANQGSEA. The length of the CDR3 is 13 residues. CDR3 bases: TGCAGCGTAGTCGGACAGGCGAACACTGAAGCTTTCTTT. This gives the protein CSVVGQANTEAFF.

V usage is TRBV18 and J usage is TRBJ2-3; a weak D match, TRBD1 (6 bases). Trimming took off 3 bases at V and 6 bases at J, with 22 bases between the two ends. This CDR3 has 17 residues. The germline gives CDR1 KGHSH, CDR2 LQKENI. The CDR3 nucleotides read TGTGCCAGCTCACCCGTACTGGCTATAGGGGGTTCGGATACGCAGTATTTT. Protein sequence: CASSPVLAIGGSDTQYF.

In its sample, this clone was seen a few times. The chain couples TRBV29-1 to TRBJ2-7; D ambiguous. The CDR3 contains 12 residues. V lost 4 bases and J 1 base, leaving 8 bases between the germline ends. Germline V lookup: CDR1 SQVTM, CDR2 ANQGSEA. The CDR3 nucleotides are TGCAGCGTTGTTGAGCATTCCTACGAGCAGTACTTC. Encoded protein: CSVVEHSYEQYF.

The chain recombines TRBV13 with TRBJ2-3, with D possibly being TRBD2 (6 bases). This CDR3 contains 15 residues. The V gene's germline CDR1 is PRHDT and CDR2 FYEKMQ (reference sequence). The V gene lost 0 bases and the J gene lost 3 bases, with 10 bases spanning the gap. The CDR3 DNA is TGTGCCAGCAGCTTAGGCCTCGGGAGAACAGATACGCAGTATTTT. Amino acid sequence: CASSLGLGRTDTQYF. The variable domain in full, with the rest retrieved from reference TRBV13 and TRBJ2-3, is AAGVIQSPRHLIKEKRETATLKCYPIPRHDTVYWYQQGPGQDPQFLISFYEKMQSDKGSIPDRFSAQQFSDYHSELNMSSLELGDSALYFCASSLGLGRTDTQYFGPGTRLTVL.

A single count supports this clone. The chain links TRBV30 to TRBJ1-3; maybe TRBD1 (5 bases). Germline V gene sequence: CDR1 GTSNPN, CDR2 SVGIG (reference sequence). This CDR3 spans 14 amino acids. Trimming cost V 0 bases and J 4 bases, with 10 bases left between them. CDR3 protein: CAWSVGALGNTIYF. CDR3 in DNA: TGTGCCTGGAGTGTTGGGGCCTTGGGAAACACCATATATTTT.

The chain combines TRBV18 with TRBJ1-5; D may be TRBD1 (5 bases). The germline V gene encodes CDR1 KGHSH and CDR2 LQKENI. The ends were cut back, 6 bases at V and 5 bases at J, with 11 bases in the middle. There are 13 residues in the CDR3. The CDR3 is CASSPRGDQPQHF. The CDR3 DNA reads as TGTGCCAGCTCCCCTCGGGGGGATCAGCCCCAGCATTTT. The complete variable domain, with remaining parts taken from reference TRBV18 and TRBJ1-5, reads NAGVMQNPRHLVRRRGQEARLRCSPMKGHSHVYWYRQLPEEGLKFMVYLQKENIIDESGMPKERFSAEFPKEGPSILRIQQVVRGDSAAYFCASSPRGDQPQHFGDGTRLSIL.

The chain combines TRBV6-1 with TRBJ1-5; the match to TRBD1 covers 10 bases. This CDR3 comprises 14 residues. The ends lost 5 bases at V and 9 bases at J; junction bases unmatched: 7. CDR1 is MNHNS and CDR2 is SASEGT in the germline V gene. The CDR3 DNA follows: TGTGCCAGCAGTTCCGTGGGACAGGGGTTGCCCCAGCATTTT. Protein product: CASSSVGQGLPQHF.

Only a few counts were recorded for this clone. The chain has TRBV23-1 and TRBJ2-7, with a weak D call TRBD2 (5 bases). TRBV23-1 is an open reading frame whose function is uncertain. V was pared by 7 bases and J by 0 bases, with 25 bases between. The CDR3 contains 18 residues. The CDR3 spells CASTSPGPPSRTSYEQYF. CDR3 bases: TGCGCCAGCACCTCCCCCGGTCCCCCTAGCCGAACCTCCTACGAGCAGTACTTC.

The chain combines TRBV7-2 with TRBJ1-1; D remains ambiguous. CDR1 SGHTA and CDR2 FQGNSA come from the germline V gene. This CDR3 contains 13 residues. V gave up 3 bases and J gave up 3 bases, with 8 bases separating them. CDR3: CASSFLGHTEAFF. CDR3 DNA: TGTGCCAGCAGCTTCCTTGGCCACACTGAAGCTTTCTTT.

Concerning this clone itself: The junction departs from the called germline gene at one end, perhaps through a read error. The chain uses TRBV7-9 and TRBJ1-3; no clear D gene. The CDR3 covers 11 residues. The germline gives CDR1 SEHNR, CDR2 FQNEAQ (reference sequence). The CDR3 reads CASSLGLAEDF. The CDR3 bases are TGTGCCAGCAGCTTAGGCCTAGCGGAGGATTTT.

CDR3 in DNA: TGTGCCAGTAGTCCCGGGAAGTCCTACAATGAGCAGTTCTTC. Encoded protein: CASSPGKSYNEQFF. The chain has TRBV19 and TRBJ2-1; D may be TRBD2 (5 bases). The V and J ends lost 5 bases and 1 base respectively, with 9 bases between them. The germline V gene has CDR1 LNHDA and CDR2 SQIVND (reference sequence). The CDR3 contains 14 residues.

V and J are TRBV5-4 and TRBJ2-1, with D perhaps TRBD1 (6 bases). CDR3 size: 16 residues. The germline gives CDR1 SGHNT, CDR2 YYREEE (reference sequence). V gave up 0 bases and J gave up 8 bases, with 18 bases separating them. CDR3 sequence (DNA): TGTGCCAGCAGCTTGGAACCGGGGCCCAGGGGACATGAGCAGTTCTTC. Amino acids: CASSLEPGPRGHEQFF.

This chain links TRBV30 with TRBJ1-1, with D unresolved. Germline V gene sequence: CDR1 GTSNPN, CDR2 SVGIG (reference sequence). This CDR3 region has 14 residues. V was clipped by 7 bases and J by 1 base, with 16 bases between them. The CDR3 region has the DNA TGTGCCTCTTGGACCGCTCCTACGAACACTGAAGCTTTCTTT. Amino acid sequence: CASWTAPTNTEAFF.